These 17 T cell receptor beta chains were all obtained from the same sample, sequenced in a study of T cells in localized non-small cell lung cancer. TCRdb's table, derived via immunoSEQ multiplex PCR, lists solely in-frame clones and lacks some. This sample has approximately 34,000 clones, with 93% found just once. Sequencing was performed on peripheral blood, taken before any cancer treatment. The source of these receptors is a female donor over 55 with stage I lung adenocarcinoma.

Written as DNA, the CDR3 is TGTGCCAGTAGTATAAAAGCGGGAGGGCCTGGCACAGATACGCAGTATTTT. Translating it yields CASSIKAGGPGTDTQYF. The J gene is TRBJ2-3, the V gene TRBV19; 10 bases align to TRBD2. The germline V gene encodes CDR1 LNHDA and CDR2 SQIVND (reference sequence). J lost 1 base, V lost 2 bases, and 6 bases had no gene match. The CDR3 contains 17 residues.

The CDR3 region has the DNA TGTGCCAGCAGCTTAGGCGTATCCAGCGGGAGGACAAACACCGGGGAGCTGTTTTTT. Protein product: CASSLGVSSGRTNTGELFF. The V gene is TRBV13, the J gene TRBJ2-2, with 9 bases identical to TRBD2. Per the germline V gene, CDR1 is PRHDT and CDR2 is FYEKMQ (reference sequence). The CDR3 is 19 residues long. V shed 0 bases and J 2 bases; nucleotides not matched to a gene: 10.

This chain uses TRBV6-1 with TRBJ1-2; D remains unclear. The CDR3 spans 14 residues. CDR1 and CDR2 (germline): MNHNS, SASEGT. V lost 3 bases to trimming and J lost 2 bases, with 10 bases between them. The CDR3 sequence: CASSDRLWNYGYTF. As DNA, the CDR3 is TGTGCCAGCAGTGACCGTCTCTGGAACTATGGCTACACCTTC.

The chain is built from TRBV18 and TRBJ1-2; 9 nucleotides agree with TRBD1. Germline lookup yields CDR1 KGHSH and CDR2 LQKENI. CDR3 length: 15 amino acids. Trimming removed 2 bases from V and 4 bases from J; junction bases left unmatched: 5. CDR3 in amino acids: CASSPTGTGIYGYTF. The CDR3, as DNA: TGTGCCAGCTCACCAACCGGGACAGGGATCTATGGCTACACCTTC.

The V and J genes are TRBV6-5 and TRBJ2-3; D is perhaps TRBD2 (5 bases). This CDR3 comprises 15 residues. The germline V gene encodes CDR1 MNHEY and CDR2 SVGAGI. The ends were cut back, 6 bases at V and 2 bases at J, with 15 bases in the middle. The CDR3: CASSPGLTPTDTQYF. As DNA, the CDR3 is TGTGCCAGCAGCCCTGGACTGACTCCCACAGATACGCAGTATTTT.

This chain joins TRBV11-3 and TRBJ1-2; D is possibly TRBD1 (6 bases). With 1 base removed from V and 5 bases from J, the gap between germline ends came to 20 bases. Germline V gene lookup returns CDR1 SGHNT and CDR2 YENEEA. The CDR3 contains 17 residues. The DNA of the CDR3 is TGTGCCAGCAGCTTAGTTTCCAGGGGTGAAGGGGGGTATGGCTACACCTTC. Protein product: CASSLVSRGEGGYGYTF.

This clone occurred once. Here the CDR3 DNA reads TGTGCCAGCAGCTTAGGTTCTAGCGCCGATGAGCAGTTCTTC. This codes for CASSLGSSADEQFF. The V and J genes are TRBV11-2 and TRBJ2-1; perhaps TRBD2 as D (6 bases). V was cut by 1 base and J by 8 bases, with 12 bases left in between. Per germline, CDR1 SGHAT and CDR2 FQNNGV. There are 14 residues in the CDR3.

This chain connects TRBV18 to TRBJ2-6, with 7 bases aligning to TRBD1. The V gene end was trimmed by 6 bases and the J gene end by 0 bases; junction bases not matched to a gene: 11. This CDR3 has 18 residues. Germline assignment: CDR1 KGHSH and CDR2 LQKENI. In DNA form, the CDR3 reads TGTGCCAGCTCCCCCCAGGGGGACAGTCTCTCTGGGGCCAACGTCCTGACTTTC. Protein: CASSPQGDSLSGANVLTF.

This chain uses TRBV28 with TRBJ1-4; D is undetermined. This CDR3 region has 15 residues. V gave up 7 bases and J gave up 8 bases, with 20 bases separating them. Germline values: CDR1 MDHEN, CDR2 SYDVKM. As DNA, the CDR3 is TGTGCCAGCACCGTGCCGGGAAGGGAAGGCGAAAAACTGTTTTTT. Amino acids: CASTVPGREGEKLFF. The full variable domain, its missing parts supplied by reference TRBV28 and TRBJ1-4, is DVKVTQSSRYLVKRTGEKVFLECVQDMDHENMFWYRQDPGLGLRLIYFSYDVKMKEKGDIPEGYSVSREKKERFSLILESASTNQTSMYLCASTVPGREGEKLFFGSGTQLSVL.

About this clone itself: At one of its ends the junction is not consistent with the germline gene, which may arise from a read error. The J gene is TRBJ1-2, the V gene TRBV20-1; D not certain. Germline loops: CDR1 DFQATT, CDR2 SNEGSKA (reference sequence). The CDR3 is 11 amino acids. CDR3 sequence (DNA): TGCAGTGCTAGAAGAGAGAGACGGCTCCACTTC. It codes for CSARRERRLHF.

The chain joins TRBV18 to TRBJ1-1, with TRBD1 as a possible D gene (6 bases). The germline V gene encodes CDR1 KGHSH and CDR2 LQKENI. This CDR3 region has 14 residues. The V end lost 3 bases, the J end lost 3 bases, and 11 bases lay between the germline ends. The CDR3, as DNA: TGTGCCAGCTCACCTCAGGGGAGGTACACTGAAGCTTTCTTT. It specifies CASSPQGRYTEAFF.

The V and J genes are TRBV5-1 and TRBJ1-4, with 9 bases that match TRBD1. V shed 0 bases, J shed 4 bases, and the junction held 4 bases outside the gene matches. Looked up from germline, CDR1 is SGHRS and CDR2 is YFSETQ. This CDR3 comprises 16 residues. The CDR3 loop is CASSLEQGAGNEKLFF. The CDR3 region has the DNA TGCGCCAGCAGCTTGGAACAGGGGGCGGGTAATGAAAAACTGTTTTTT.

A remark on this clone: At one of its ends the junction is not consistent with the germline gene, which may arise from a read error. The chain combines TRBV5-6 with TRBJ2-5; D is ambiguous. The CDR3 totals 12 residues. In germline, CDR1 is SGHDT, CDR2 YYEEEE. The CDR3 DNA reads as TGTGCCGGCAGCTTGGCAAAGGGAAGGGAGTACTTC. Its translation is CAGSLAKGREYF.

The chain joins TRBV4-1 to TRBJ1-2; tentative D call: TRBD1 (5 bases). V lost 2 bases to trimming and J lost 4 bases, with 14 bases between them. The CDR3 has 15 amino acids. Germline V lookup: CDR1 MGHRA, CDR2 YSYEKL. The CDR3 coding sequence is TGCGCCAGCAGCCAATGGGGAGGGGAGGTCTATGGCTACACCTTC. This translates into CASSQWGGEVYGYTF.

The chain joins TRBV9 to TRBJ2-1; D is undetermined. The CDR3 contains 14 residues. The ends were cut back, 0 bases at V and 3 bases at J, with 7 bases in the middle. The germline V gene has CDR1 SGDLS and CDR2 YYNGEE. The CDR3 DNA reads as TGTGCCAGCAGCGTAGGTGGGGTCTACAATGAGCAGTTCTTC. Translated: CASSVGGVYNEQFF.

This chain links TRBV19 with TRBJ1-3; D may be TRBD1 (6 bases). Germline V gene lookup returns CDR1 LNHDA and CDR2 SQIVND (reference sequence). Trimming pared 5 bases from V and 14 bases from J, leaving 37 bases between. This CDR3 is 19 amino acids long. The CDR3 coding sequence is TGTGCCAGTAGTGTTTCCGGGACATATCGTTTTCGGGGCGATCAAGCCTTATATTTT. This codes for CASSVSGTYRFRGDQALYF.

The chain is built from TRBV19 and TRBJ1-5; 9 bases line up with TRBD1. The CDR3 extends over 16 amino acids. The V gene end was trimmed by 9 bases and the J gene end by 2 bases; junction bases not matched to a gene: 11. Looked up from germline, CDR1 is LNHDA and CDR2 is SQIVND (reference sequence). The CDR3, as DNA: TGTGCCAGCGGGTCACAGGGGGCTGGAGGCAATCAGCCCCAGCATTTT. Its protein product is CASGSQGAGGNQPQHF.